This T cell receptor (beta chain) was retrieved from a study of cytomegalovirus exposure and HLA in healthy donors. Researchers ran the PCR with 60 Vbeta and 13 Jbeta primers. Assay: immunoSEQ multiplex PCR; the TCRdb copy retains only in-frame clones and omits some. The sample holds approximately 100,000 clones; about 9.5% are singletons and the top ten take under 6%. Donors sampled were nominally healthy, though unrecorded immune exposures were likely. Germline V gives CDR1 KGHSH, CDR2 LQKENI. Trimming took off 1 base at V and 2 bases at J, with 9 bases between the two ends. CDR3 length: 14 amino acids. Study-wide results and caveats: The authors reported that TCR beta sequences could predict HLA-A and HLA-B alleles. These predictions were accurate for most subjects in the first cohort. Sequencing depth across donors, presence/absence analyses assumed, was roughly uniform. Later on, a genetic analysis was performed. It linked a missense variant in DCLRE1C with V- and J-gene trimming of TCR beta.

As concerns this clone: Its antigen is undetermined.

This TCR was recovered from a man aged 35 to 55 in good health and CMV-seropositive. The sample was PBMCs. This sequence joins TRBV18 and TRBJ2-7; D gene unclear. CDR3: CASSPLGFPYEQYF. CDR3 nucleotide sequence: TGTGCCAGCTCACCACTCGGGTTCCCCTACGAGCAGTACTTC.